This entry lists 11 T cell receptor beta chains sequenced from one sample in a study of T cells after yellow fever vaccination. In TCRdb, the 5' RACE reads were re-called with MiXCR into one record per CDR3 protein. The sample yields roughly 120,000 distinct CDR3 sequences, nearly 7.5% seen once. Sequenced here: CD4+ T cells sorted from PBMCs, sampled 9 to 11 days after the first yellow fever vaccination. The receptors here all came from a man between 18 and 35 years old who received the YFV17D yellow fever vaccine.

The chain couples TRBV28 to TRBJ1-6; D is unresolved. V shed 3 bases and J shed 2 bases, with 11 bases lying between them. Germline V lookup: CDR1 MDHEN, CDR2 SYDVKM. CDR3 length: 16 residues. The CDR3 coding sequence is TGTGCCAGCAGTTTCCCCCAGACGGCCTATAATTCACCCCTCCACTTT. It codes for CASSFPQTAYNSPLHF.

This clonotype was seen repeatedly, ten times or more. The chain recombines TRBV5-4 with TRBJ2-7; D might be TRBD2 (5 bases). Trimming took off 0 bases at V and 5 bases at J, with 6 bases between the two ends. In germline, CDR1 is SGHNT, CDR2 YYREEE (reference sequence). The CDR3 is 12 residues long. DNA for the CDR3: TGTGCCAGCAGCTTGGCCGGGGACGAGCAGTACTTC. Translated: CASSLAGDEQYF.

As for this clonotype: A much larger clone sits a single nucleotide away, making a read error possible. This rearrangement joins TRBV6-2 or TRBV6-3 to TRBJ2-7; a possible D gene is TRBD1 (5 bases). The germline V and J ends were trimmed by 7 bases and 11 bases, with 21 bases remaining between them. The CDR3 contains 13 residues. The germline V gene has CDR1 MNHEY and CDR2 SVGEGT. The CDR3 is CASNLGRSRVEYF. The CDR3 DNA is TGTGCCAGCAACCTCGGAAGATCCAGGGTGGAGTACTTC.

The V gene is TRBV9, the J gene TRBJ2-5; 7 bases map to TRBD1. This CDR3 comprises 14 residues. Germline trimming cut 4 bases from V and 2 bases from J; bases unmatched to any gene: 5. Germline V gene sequence: CDR1 SGDLS, CDR2 YYNGEE. The CDR3 loop is CASSSMTGQETQYF. The CDR3 DNA reads TGTGCCAGCAGCTCCATGACAGGGCAAGAGACCCAGTACTTC. The whole variable domain, remainder taken from reference TRBV9 and TRBJ2-5, is DSGVTQTPKHLITATGQRVTLRCSPRSGDLSVYWYQQSLDQGLQFLIQYYNGEERAKGNILERFSAQQFPDLHSELNLSSLELGDSALYFCASSSMTGQETQYFGPGTRLLVL.

This clonotype was seen ten or more times. The germline gene is not matched at one end of the junction; a read error may be the cause. The V call is TRBV6-2 or TRBV6-3, the J call TRBJ2-3, with 7 bases aligning to TRBD1. Germline values: CDR1 MNHEY, CDR2 SVGEGT. The CDR3 is made up of 12 amino acids. The CDR3 region has the DNA TGTGCCGGCAGCCAGGGGGCAGATACGCAGTATTTT. It is translated as CAGSQGADTQYF.

This clonotype was seen at least ten times. The V gene is TRBV7-2, the J gene TRBJ1-1; D perhaps matches TRBD1 (6 bases). Germline values: CDR1 SGHTA, CDR2 FQGNSA. The CDR3 is made up of 13 amino acids. Trimming stripped 5 bases from V and 8 bases from J, with 15 bases between. In DNA form, the CDR3 reads TGTGCCAGCAGCCTGACGGGGGGCTCAGAAGCTTTCTTT. This gives the protein CASSLTGGSEAFF.

The sample holds many counts of this clonotype. The chain carries TRBV6-5 and TRBJ1-6; TRBD1 matches at 7 bases. CDR3 size: 15 residues. The germline gives CDR1 MNHEY, CDR2 SVGAGI. After removal of 5 bases from V and 5 bases from J, the junction contained 6 bases not matched to a gene. For the CDR3, the DNA is TGTGCCAGCAGTCTACAGGGGTTTAATAATTCACCCCTCCACTTT. It specifies CASSLQGFNNSPLHF.

This clonotype was picked up many times. The genes are TRBV5-1 and TRBJ2-3; no clear D gene. Germline CDR1 reads SGHRS; CDR2 reads YFSETQ. The CDR3 loop spans 11 amino acids. V lost 5 bases and J lost 4, with 5 bases in between. Here the CDR3 reads CASSISDTQYF. The CDR3 DNA is TGCGCCAGCAGTATTTCAGATACGCAGTATTTT.

This clonotype was observed many times. CDR3 sequence (DNA): TGCGCCAGCTCATTGGAAGTAGCCGGGGGCAATGAGCAGTTCTTC. It codes for CASSLEVAGGNEQFF. The V call is TRBV5-1, the J call TRBJ2-1; maybe TRBD2 (6 bases). Deletions cut 7 bases from V and 6 bases from J, with 20 bases between. The germline V gene encodes CDR1 SGHRS and CDR2 YFSETQ. The CDR3 covers 15 residues.

In this sample, this clonotype turned up many times. The gene calls are TRBV23-1 and TRBJ2-1; TRBD2 agrees at 8 bases. TRBV23-1 is classed as an ORF, of uncertain function. The CDR3 sequence is 17 residues long. Trimming took 4 bases from V and 3 from J; bases not matched to a gene: 11. CDR3 coding DNA: TGCGCCAGCAGTCTCCCGAGTCGGGAGGGGGTCTACAATGAGCAGTTCTTC. Encoded protein: CASSLPSREGVYNEQFF.

This clonotype appeared many times. The chain couples TRBV7-2 to TRBJ1-6; maybe TRBD1 (5 bases). The V end was cut by 5 bases, the J end by 10 bases, with 15 bases between. This CDR3 contains 14 residues. CDR1 is SGHTA, CDR2 FQGNSA, per germline. DNA for the CDR3: TGTGCCAGCAGCCCTTGGGGGGGGTACTCACCCCTCCACTTT. It encodes CASSPWGGYSPLHF.